This T cell receptor beta chain was recorded in a study of blood T cells in healthy people across ages. Regarding this clonotype: One end of the junction is discordant with germline, which a read error may explain.

PCR was performed a second time for about 6 to 11 cycles using a sample-barcoded 5' primer and a J-beta primer mix. One entry per CDR3 protein results from TCRdb running MiXCR on the 5' RACE reads. This table holds over 1,500,000 distinct CDR3 sequences, 49% found once. Sequenced sample: blood. The clonotype originates from a woman between 40 and 50 years old in good health.

This chain's CDR3 is CTSSPLNRVADTQYF. CDR3 DNA: TGCACCAGCAGCCCCCTGAATCGGGTGGCAGATACGCAGTATTTT. The chain recombines TRBV4-3 with TRBJ2-3; D is unresolved. Germline V gene lookup returns CDR1 LGHNA and CDR2 YSLEER. This CDR3 contains 15 residues.